Listed below are T cell receptor beta chains from one sample, sequenced in a study of early T cells in non-severe SARS-CoV-2 infection. TCRdb reprocessed the 5' RACE reads with MiXCR, giving one entry per CDR3 protein. The repertoire has 70,000 or so distinct CDR3 sequences, around 10% of them found once; the top ten carry roughly 7.5%. Specimen: whole blood, collected at baseline. These receptors came from an adult who was a healthcare worker with PCR-confirmed SARS-CoV-2 infection or an uninfected control (not recorded which). Each CDR3 is given without its conserved first and last residue.

v_call | cdr3_aa
TRBV24-1 | ATSDLTAFEDEQF
TRBV4-1 | ASSQEQGRDRTLFGQY
TRBV20-1 | SARGNGGGLSGNTIY
TRBV30 | AWSPPTGSSYEQY
TRBV11-2 | ASSRGDNPKETQY
TRBV5-1 | ASSLVGGENTEAF
TRBV4-3 | ASGQTGGTDTQY
TRBV25-1 | ASSEMGNQPQH
TRBV29-1 | SVREAGANVLT
TRBV5-4 | ASSSGDGYT
TRBV5-1 | ASAIIGHTEETQY
TRBV5-4 | ASSSAHAADTQY
TRBV20-1 | SARETGGSPLH
TRBV6-5 | ASSYSRNEQF
TRBV6-5 | ASSYGGGPTDTQY
TRBV9 | ASSSRQGWSTDTQY
TRBV7-6 | ASSIGTGYGYT
TRBV4-1 | ASSQLGGDSSYNEQF
TRBV20-1 | SASQMGGGITDTQY
TRBV7-2 | ASSLFYMNTEAF
TRBV11-1 | ASSLAGQDGYT
TRBV18 | ASSWRSMNTEAF
TRBV6-5 | ASSIQGANTEAF
TRBV7-2 | ASSLDRGPYNEQF
TRBV7-2 | ASSFRRGSGTDTQY
TRBV7-8 | ASSAIPGTGGVLPTDTQY
TRBV5-4 | ASSLDKYTEAF
TRBV6-1 | ASSLQGTEAF
TRBV7-9 | ASSSNPGNTGELF
TRBV2 | AGGLPGGKNIQY
TRBV11-2 | ASSGIRYNEQF
TRBV20-1 | SAIRERSSPLH
TRBV2 | ARRTGASNSPLH
TRBV30 | AWTQTGRPLYGYT
TRBV28 | ASNGGSSTGELF
TRBV12-3/TRBV12-4 | ASSFAGGDTGELF
TRBV6-2/TRBV6-3 | ASSSGRNQFGPNTEAF
TRBV3-1 | ASSQGGLAGKNIQY
TRBV11-2 | ASSPGRAREGEQF
TRBV7-6 | ASSLTVQGGSSNEQF
TRBV10-3 | ATGQMNTEAF
TRBV10-3 | AISAVGIAGSSYNEQF
TRBV27 | ASSPLGQGVAGNTIY
TRBV11-2 | ASSLESQAHNEQF
TRBV7-9 | ASSLGLRGSTDTQY
TRBV7-2 | ASSPTGTYTDTQY
TRBV2 | ASRESGMAGSSEAF
TRBV4-3 | ASSQTAAGASDTQY
TRBV5-1 | ATLPQRTGGSPKGEQY
TRBV18 | ASSSADRSYNEQF
TRBV29-1 | SVEGRGNTEAF
TRBV12-3/TRBV12-4 | ASRPGTVNQATEAF
TRBV5-1 | ASSLAGSSYEQY
TRBV24-1 | ATSDLWTKQAF
TRBV12-5 | ASGFTEGTEAF
TRBV6-1 | ASRRLFSTLGEKLF
TRBV13 | ASSWPGQRGRNTEAF